This TCR beta chain was sequenced for a study of T cells after somatic rescue of genetic block. The repertoire was sequenced with immunoSEQ multiplex PCR; TCRdb's copy has only in-frame clones and lacks some. The sample lists more than 70,000 clones, 90% seen once, with 1.5% to 2% in the top ten. V lost 4 bases and J lost 4, with 17 bases in between. The CDR3 is made up of 16 amino acids. CDR1 WNHNN and CDR2 SYGVQD come from the germline V gene (reference sequence). This clonotype was sampled from a woman aged 18-35 years. Sample: peripheral blood mononuclear cells (PBMCs). The chain uses TRBV10-1 and TRBJ2-1; possibly TRBD1 or TRBD2 for D (6 bases each). The CDR3 bases are TGCGCCAGCAGTGGGGGGCGGGAAAAAATTTACAATGAGCAGTTCTTC. Residues: CASSGGREKIYNEQFF.